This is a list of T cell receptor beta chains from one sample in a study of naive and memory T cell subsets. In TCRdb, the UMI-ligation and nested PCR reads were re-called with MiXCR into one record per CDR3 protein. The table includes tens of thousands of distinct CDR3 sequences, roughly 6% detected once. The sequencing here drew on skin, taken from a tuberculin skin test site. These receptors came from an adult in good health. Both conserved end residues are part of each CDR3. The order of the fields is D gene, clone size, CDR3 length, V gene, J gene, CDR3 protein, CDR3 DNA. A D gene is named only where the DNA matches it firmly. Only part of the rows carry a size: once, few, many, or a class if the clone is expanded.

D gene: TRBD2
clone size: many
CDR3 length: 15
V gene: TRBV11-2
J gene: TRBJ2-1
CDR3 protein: CASSFSGTSGDEQFF
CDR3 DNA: TGTGCCAGCAGCTTCTCCGGGACTAGCGGCGATGAGCAGTTCTTC

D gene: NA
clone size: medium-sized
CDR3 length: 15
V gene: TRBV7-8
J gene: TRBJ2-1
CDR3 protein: CASSFIAEPYNEQFF
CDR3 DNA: TGTGCCAGCAGCTTCATAGCGGAGCCCTACAATGAGCAGTTCTTC

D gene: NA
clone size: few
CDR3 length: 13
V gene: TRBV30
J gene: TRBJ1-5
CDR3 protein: CAWSTPGSWSQHF
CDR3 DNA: TGTGCCTGGAGTACCCCAGGTTCCTGGTCCCAGCATTTT

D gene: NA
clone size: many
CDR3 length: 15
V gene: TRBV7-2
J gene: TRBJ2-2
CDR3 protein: CASSLTGKGTGELFF
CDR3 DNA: TGTGCCAGCAGCTTAACAGGGAAGGGCACCGGGGAGCTGTTTTTT

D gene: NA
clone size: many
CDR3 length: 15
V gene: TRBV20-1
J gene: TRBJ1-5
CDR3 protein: CSARGGGFSNQPQHF
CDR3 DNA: TGCAGTGCTAGAGGGGGGGGCTTTAGCAATCAGCCCCAGCATTTT

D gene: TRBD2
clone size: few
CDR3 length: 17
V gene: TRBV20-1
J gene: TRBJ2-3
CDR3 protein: CSAPRLAGGETADTQYF
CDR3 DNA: TGCAGTGCTCCCAGACTAGCGGGAGGGGAGACGGCAGATACGCAGTATTTT

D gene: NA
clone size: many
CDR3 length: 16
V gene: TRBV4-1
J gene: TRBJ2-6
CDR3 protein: CASSQERGTGANVLTF
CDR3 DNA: TGCGCCAGCAGCCAAGAAAGAGGGACTGGGGCCAACGTCCTGACTTTC

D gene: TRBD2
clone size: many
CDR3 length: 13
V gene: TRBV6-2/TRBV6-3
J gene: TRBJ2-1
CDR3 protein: CASKASGYDEQFF
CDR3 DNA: TGTGCCAGCAAGGCTAGCGGATACGATGAGCAGTTCTTC

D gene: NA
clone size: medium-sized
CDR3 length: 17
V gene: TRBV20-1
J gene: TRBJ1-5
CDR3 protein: CSAQSTPERGVNQPQHF
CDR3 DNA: TGCAGTGCTCAAAGTACCCCGGAACGAGGGGTTAATCAGCCCCAGCATTTT

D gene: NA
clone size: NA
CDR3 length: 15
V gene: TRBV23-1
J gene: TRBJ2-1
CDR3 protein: CASSQGSITSDEQFF
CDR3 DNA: TGCGCCAGCAGTCAAGGGTCTATTACGAGCGATGAGCAGTTCTTC

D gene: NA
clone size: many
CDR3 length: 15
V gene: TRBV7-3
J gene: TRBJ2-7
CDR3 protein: CASSLTQGPSYEQYF
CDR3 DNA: TGTGCCAGCAGCTTAACGCAGGGTCCTTCCTACGAGCAGTACTTC

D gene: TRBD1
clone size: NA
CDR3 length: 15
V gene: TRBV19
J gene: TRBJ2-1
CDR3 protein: CASSIRDSSYNEQFF
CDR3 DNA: TGTGCCAGTAGTATACGGGACAGCTCCTACAATGAGCAGTTCTTC

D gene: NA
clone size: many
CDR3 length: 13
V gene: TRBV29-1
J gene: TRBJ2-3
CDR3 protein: CSVVGPWTDTQYF
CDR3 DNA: TGCAGCGTTGTCGGTCCGTGGACAGATACGCAGTATTTT

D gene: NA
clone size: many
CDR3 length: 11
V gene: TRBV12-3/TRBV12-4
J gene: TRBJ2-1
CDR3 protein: CASSPGTSEFF
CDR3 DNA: TGTGCCAGCAGCCCTGGGACTTCCGAGTTCTTC

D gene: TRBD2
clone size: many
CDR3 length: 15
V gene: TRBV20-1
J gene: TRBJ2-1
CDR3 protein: CSAGSLAGAYNEQFF
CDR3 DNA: TGCAGTGCTGGATCACTAGCGGGCGCCTACAATGAGCAGTTCTTC